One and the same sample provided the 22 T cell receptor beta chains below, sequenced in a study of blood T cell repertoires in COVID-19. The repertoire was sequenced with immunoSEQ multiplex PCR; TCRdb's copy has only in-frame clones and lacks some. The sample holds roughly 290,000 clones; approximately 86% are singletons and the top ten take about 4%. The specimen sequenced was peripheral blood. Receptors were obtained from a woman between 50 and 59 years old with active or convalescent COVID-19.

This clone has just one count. CDR3 nucleotide sequence: TGTGCCAGTAGTATCCGCAGGGACTCCTACGAGCAGTACTTC. Translation: CASSIRRDSYEQYF. The rearrangement uses TRBV19 and TRBJ2-7, with D possibly TRBD1 on 5 matching bases. Germline V lookup: CDR1 LNHDA, CDR2 SQIVND (reference sequence). The CDR3 has 14 residues. Trimming removed 3 bases at V and 0 bases at J, with 9 bases between.

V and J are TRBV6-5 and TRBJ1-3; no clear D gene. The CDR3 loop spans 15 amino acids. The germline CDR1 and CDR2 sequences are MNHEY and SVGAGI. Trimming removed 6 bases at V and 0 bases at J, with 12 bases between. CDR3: CASSIETFSGNTIYF. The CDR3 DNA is TGTGCCAGCAGCATCGAGACTTTCTCTGGAAACACCATATATTTT.

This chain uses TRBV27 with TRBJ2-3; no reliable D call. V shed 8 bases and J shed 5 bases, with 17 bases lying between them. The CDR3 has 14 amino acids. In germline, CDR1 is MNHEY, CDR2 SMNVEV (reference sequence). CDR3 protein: CASAIGHPGDTQYF. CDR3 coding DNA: TGTGCCAGCGCGATAGGCCATCCGGGAGATACGCAGTATTTT.

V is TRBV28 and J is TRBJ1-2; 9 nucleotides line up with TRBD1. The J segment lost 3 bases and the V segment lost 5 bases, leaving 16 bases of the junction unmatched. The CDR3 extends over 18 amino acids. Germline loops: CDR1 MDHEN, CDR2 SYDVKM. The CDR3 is CASSRLGEYRGRDYGYTF. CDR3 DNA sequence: TGTGCCAGCAGTCGATTAGGGGAGTACAGGGGGCGGGACTATGGCTACACCTTC.

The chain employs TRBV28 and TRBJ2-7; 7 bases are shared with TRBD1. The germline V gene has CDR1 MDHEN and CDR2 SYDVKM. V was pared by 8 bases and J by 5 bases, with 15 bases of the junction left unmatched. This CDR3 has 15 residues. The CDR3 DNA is TGTGCCAGCCCCCCGACAGGGCGAGAGGTGGACGAGCAGTACTTC. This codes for CASPPTGREVDEQYF.

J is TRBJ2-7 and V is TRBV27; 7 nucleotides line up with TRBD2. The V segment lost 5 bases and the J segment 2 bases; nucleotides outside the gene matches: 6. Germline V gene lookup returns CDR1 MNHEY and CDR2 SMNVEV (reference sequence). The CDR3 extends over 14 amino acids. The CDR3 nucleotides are TGTGCCAGCAGTCCCCAGCGGGGACCCTACGAGCAGTACTTC. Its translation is CASSPQRGPYEQYF.

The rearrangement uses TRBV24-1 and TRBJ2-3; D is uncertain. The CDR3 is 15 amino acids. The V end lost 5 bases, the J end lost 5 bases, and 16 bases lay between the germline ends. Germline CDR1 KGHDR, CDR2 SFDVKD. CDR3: CATSAPGLVIDTQYF. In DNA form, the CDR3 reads TGTGCCACCAGTGCCCCAGGTCTCGTTATAGATACGCAGTATTTT.

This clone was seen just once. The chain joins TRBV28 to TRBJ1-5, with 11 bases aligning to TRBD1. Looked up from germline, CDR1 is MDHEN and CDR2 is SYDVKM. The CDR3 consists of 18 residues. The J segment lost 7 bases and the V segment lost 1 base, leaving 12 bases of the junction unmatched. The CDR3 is CASSLYATGQGAWQPQHF. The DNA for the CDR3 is TGTGCCAGCAGTTTATACGCTACTGGACAGGGGGCTTGGCAGCCCCAGCATTTT.

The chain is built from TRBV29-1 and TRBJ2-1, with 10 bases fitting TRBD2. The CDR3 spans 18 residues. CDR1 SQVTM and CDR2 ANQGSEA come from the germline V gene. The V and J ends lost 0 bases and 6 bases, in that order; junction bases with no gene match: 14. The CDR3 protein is CSVEDQASGLAATNEQFF. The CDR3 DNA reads TGCAGCGTTGAAGATCAAGCGTCAGGACTAGCGGCCACCAATGAGCAGTTCTTC.

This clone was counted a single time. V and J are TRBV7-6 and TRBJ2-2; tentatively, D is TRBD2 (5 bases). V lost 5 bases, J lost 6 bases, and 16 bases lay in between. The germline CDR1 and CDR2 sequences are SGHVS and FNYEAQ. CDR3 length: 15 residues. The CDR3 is CASSPTSGSSGELFF. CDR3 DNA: TGTGCCAGCAGCCCAACTAGTGGGTCTTCCGGGGAGCTGTTTTTT.

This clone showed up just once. This CDR3 is CASSLVSGSSYEQYF. The CDR3 DNA follows: TGTGCCAGCAGCTTGGTAAGCGGGAGCAGCTACGAGCAGTACTTC. The chain has TRBV5-5 and TRBJ2-7; 8 positions match TRBD2. CDR1 SGHKS and CDR2 YYEKEE come from the germline V gene (reference sequence). The V and J ends lost 0 bases and 3 bases, in that order; junction bases with no gene match: 5. This CDR3 is 15 amino acids long.

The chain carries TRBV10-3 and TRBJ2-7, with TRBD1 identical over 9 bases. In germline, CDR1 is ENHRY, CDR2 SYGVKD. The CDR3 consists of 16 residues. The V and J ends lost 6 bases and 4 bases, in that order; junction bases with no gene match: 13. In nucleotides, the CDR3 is TGTGCCATCAGCGAGCCGGGACAGGGAAATTTTTACGAGCAGTACTTC. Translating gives CAISEPGQGNFYEQYF.

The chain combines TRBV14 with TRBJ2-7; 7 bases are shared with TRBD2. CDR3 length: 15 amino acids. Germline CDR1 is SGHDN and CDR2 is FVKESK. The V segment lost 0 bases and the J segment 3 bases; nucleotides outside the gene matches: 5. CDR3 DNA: TGTGCCAGCAGCCAAGATAAACGCGGGAGCTACGAGCAGTACTTC. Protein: CASSQDKRGSYEQYF.

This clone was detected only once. DNA for the CDR3: TGTGCCAGCAGTTTAACGGCCGAGGGCTACGAGCAGTACTTC. This gives the protein CASSLTAEGYEQYF. The chain has TRBV28 and TRBJ2-7; a possible D gene is TRBD2 (5 bases). With 2 bases removed from V and 3 bases from J, the gap between germline ends came to 11 bases. The CDR3 totals 14 residues. CDR1 and CDR2 (germline): MDHEN, SYDVKM.

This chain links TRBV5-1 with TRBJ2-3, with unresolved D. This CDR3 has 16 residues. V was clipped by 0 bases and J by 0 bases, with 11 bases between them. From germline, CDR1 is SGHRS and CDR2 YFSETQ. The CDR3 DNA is TGCGCCAGCAGCTTGGTTGGCGGATCTAGCACAGATACGCAGTATTTT. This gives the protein CASSLVGGSSTDTQYF.

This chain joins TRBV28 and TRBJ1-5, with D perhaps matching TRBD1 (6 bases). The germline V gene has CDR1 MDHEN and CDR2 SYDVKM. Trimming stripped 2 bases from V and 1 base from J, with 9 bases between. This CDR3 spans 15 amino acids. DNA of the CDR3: TGTGCCAGCAGTTTAGCAGGGGCGAGCAATCAGCCCCAGCATTTT. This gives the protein CASSLAGASNQPQHF.

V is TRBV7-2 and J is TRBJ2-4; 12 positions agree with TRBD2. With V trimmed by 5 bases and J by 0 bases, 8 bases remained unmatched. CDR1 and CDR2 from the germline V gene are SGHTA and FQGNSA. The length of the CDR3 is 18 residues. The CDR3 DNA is TGTGCCAGCAGCACTGGACTAGCGGGATCGCTAGCCAAAAACATTCAGTACTTC. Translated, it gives CASSTGLAGSLAKNIQYF.

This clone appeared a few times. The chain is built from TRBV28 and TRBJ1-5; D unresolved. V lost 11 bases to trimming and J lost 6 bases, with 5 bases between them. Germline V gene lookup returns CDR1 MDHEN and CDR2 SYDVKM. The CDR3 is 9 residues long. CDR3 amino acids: CAAGQPQHF. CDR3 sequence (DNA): TGTGCCGCGGGTCAGCCCCAGCATTTT.

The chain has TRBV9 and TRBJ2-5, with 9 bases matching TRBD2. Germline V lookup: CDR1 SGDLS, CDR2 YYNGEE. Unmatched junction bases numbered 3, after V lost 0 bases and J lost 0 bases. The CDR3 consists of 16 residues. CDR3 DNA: TGTGCCAGCAGCGTAGGACTAGCGGTTAACCAAGAGACCCAGTACTTC. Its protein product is CASSVGLAVNQETQYF.

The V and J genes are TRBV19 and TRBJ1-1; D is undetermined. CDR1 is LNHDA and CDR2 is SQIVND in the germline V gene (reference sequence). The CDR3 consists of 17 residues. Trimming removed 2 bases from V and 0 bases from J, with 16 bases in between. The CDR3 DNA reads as TGTGCCAGTAGTATACTCTACTCACAGATTCTGAACACTGAAGCTTTCTTT. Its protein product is CASSILYSQILNTEAFF.

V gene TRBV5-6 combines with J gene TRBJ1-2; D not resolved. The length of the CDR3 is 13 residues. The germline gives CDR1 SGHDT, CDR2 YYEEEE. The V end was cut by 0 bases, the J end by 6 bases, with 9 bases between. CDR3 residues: CASSLDLLDGYTF. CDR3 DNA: TGTGCCAGCAGCTTGGACCTACTGGATGGCTACACCTTC.

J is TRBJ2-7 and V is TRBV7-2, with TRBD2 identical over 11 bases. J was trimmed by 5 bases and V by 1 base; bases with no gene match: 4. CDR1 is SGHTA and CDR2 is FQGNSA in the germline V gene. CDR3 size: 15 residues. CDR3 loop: CASSLDGTSGNEQYF. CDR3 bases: TGTGCCAGCAGCTTAGACGGGACTAGCGGAAACGAGCAGTACTTC.